Described below is a single T cell receptor (beta chain) sequence and its context. Its binding antigen is unknown. Base qualities are not recorded, but no much larger clone differs from it by a single base. This sample stems from a study of T cell changes during pregnancy in multiple sclerosis (dated by TCRdb to about 2019). Looking at the study overall: Changes in the T cell repertoire over the course of pregnancy were examined in this study in women with multiple sclerosis.

The library was obtained by the immunoSEQ multiplex PCR assay. TCRdb's version of the immuneACCESS table is confined to in-frame rearrangements and falls short of the full clone set. An unresolved V gene accounts for under half of the shortfall where checked; the remainder is of unknown origin. The sample profile shows some 44,000 clones; around 93% of them were found once. Roughly 0.5% of the sample goes to the ten largest clones. This receptor was identified in a female donor with multiple sclerosis, enrolled in a pregnancy study. Sequences were derived from CD4+ T cells from peripheral blood mononuclear cells, sampled in the third trimester of pregnancy.

The CDR3 corresponds to CASRTDRAEGYTF. The DNA reads TGTGCCAGCAGAACCGACAGGGCCGAAGGCTACACCTTC. The sequence joins TRBV6-1 to TRBJ1-2; 7 middle bases align to TRBD1. V trim: 6 bases; J trim: 8 bases; unmatched bases: 9. Including cysteine and phenylalanine, the CDR3 has 13 amino acids. Only the CDR3 DNA stays, 39 bases, in frame from base 1. Looking up the germline V gene yields CDR1 MNHNS and CDR2 SASEGT.